The clone carrying this TCR beta chain was seen a handful of times. What it binds is unknown. Each and every patient relapsed after autologous stem cell transplantation, and patients got differing brentuximab vedotin exposure. This entry belongs to a study of PD-1 blockade in classical Hodgkin lymphoma. Whole-study results and caveats: Patients were excluded if nivolumab began under 1 year after ASCT (the autologous transplant). Compared with healthy donors, newly diagnosed patients reportedly showed lower baseline TCR diversity. Diversity similar to that of newly diagnosed patients was seen at baseline in complete responders.

Assay: immunoSEQ multiplex PCR; the TCRdb copy retains only in-frame clones and omits some. In the table there are about 18,000 clones, around 80% of which are singletons. Trimming left V 0 bases short and J 0 bases short, with 9 bases between. This CDR3 is 16 amino acids long. Germline CDR1 and CDR2: MNHEY and SMNVEV (reference sequence). The clonotype was recovered from a human donor with classical Hodgkin lymphoma. This sample comprised peripheral blood mononuclear cells (PBMCs), obtained at baseline. The rearrangement uses TRBV27 and TRBJ1-5, with D possibly being TRBD1 (5 bases). CDR3 nucleotides: TGTGCCAGCAGTTTATCGCCGGACATTAGCAATCAGCCCCAGCATTTT. Translating it yields CASSLSPDISNQPQHF.